The 11 T cell receptor beta chains below all came from one sample that was sequenced in a study of Ad26.COV2.S vaccination and SARS-CoV-2 variants. Measured with immunoSEQ multiplex PCR; TCRdb has only the in-frame clones, and not every one. In the table there are some 190,000 clones, around 85% of which are singletons. The sequenced sample was peripheral blood, obtained after recovery from COVID-19. Source of these receptors: a human donor who had recovered from COVID-19.

In the case of this clone: Its ends do not fully match the called genes, so a read error is possible. V and J are TRBV6-1 and TRBJ2-7, with D hard to call. CDR1 is MNHNS and CDR2 is SASEGT in the germline V gene. The CDR3 spans 13 residues. CDR3 residues: CASREGRSYEQYF. The CDR3 coding sequence is TGTGCCAGCAGGGAAGGTAGATCCTACGAGCAGTACTTC.

The V call is TRBV13, the J call TRBJ2-3, with 16 positions matching TRBD2. CDR1 and CDR2 from the germline V gene are PRHDT and FYEKMQ (reference sequence). This CDR3 spans 16 amino acids. J gave up 2 bases and V 11 bases, and 7 bases lay outside the gene matches. The CDR3 DNA follows: TGTGCCTCCCAGGGGACTAGCGGGGGGGACACAGATACGCAGTATTTT. This translates into CASQGTSGGDTDTQYF.

The chain links TRBV2 to TRBJ2-1, with 8 bases aligning to TRBD2. V was pared by 3 bases and J by 5 bases, with 6 bases of the junction left unmatched. The CDR3 length is 15 residues. CDR1 and CDR2 (germline): SNHLY, FYNNEI. CDR3 region: CASSDSSGGNNEQFF. The CDR3 nucleotides are TGTGCCAGCAGTGATTCGAGCGGGGGAAACAATGAGCAGTTCTTC. Drawing the rest from reference TRBV2 and TRBJ2-1, the complete variable domain is EPEVTQTPSHQVTQMGQEVILRCVPISNHLYFYWYRQILGQKVEFLVSFYNNEISEKSEIFDDQFSVERPDGSNFTLKIRSTKLEDSAMYFCASSDSSGGNNEQFFGPGTRLTVL.

The chain links TRBV11-2 to TRBJ2-7, with 11 bases lining up with TRBD1. J gave up 2 bases and V 3 bases, and 3 bases lay outside the gene matches. The CDR3 has 15 residues. CDR1 is SGHAT, CDR2 FQNNGV, per germline. The CDR3 loop is CASSFPGQGAYEQYF. CDR3 bases: TGTGCCAGCAGCTTCCCGGGACAGGGGGCCTACGAGCAGTACTTC.

This chain uses TRBV7-9 with TRBJ2-1; 9 nucleotides match TRBD2. CDR3 length: 15 residues. After removal of 6 bases from V and 5 bases from J, the junction contained 8 bases not matched to a gene. CDR1 and CDR2 from the germline V gene are SEHNR and FQNEAQ (reference sequence). The CDR3 DNA follows: TGTGCCAGCAGTGAACCGGGACTAGCTCACAATGAGCAGTTCTTC. Translated: CASSEPGLAHNEQFF.

The chain has TRBV5-1 and TRBJ2-5; no firm D call. Trimming left V 0 bases short and J 1 base short, with 7 bases between. The CDR3 is 14 residues long. The germline CDR1 and CDR2 sequences are SGHRS and YFSETQ. This chain's CDR3 is CASSLGQPQETQYF. The CDR3 nucleotides read TGCGCCAGCAGCTTGGGCCAGCCCCAAGAGACCCAGTACTTC.

This clone appeared once. This chain uses TRBV13 with TRBJ1-1, with unresolved D. V was cut by 5 bases and J by 6 bases, with 19 bases left in between. CDR1 and CDR2 from the germline V gene are PRHDT and FYEKMQ (reference sequence). The CDR3 contains 15 residues. CDR3 in amino acids: CASSPTGAKSAEAFF. The CDR3 DNA reads TGTGCCAGCAGCCCAACGGGAGCCAAGAGCGCTGAAGCTTTCTTT.

This chain links TRBV2 with TRBJ2-5; no definite D call. Trimming shortened V by 0 bases and J by 0 bases, and 8 bases separated the two germline ends. The CDR3 contains 15 residues. Germline CDR1 reads SNHLY; CDR2 reads FYNNEI. The CDR3: CASSEALSNQETQYF. CDR3 bases: TGTGCCAGCAGTGAAGCGCTAAGCAACCAAGAGACCCAGTACTTC.

The V gene is TRBV7-7, the J gene TRBJ2-7; 16 nucleotides line up with TRBD2. Trimming at V came to 4 bases and at J to 5 bases, leaving 2 bases not matched to a gene. The CDR3 has 15 residues. Germline values: CDR1 SSHAT, CDR2 FNYEAQ (reference sequence). The CDR3 reads CASSSGTSGRDEQYF. The CDR3, as DNA: TGTGCCAGCAGCTCCGGGACTAGCGGGAGGGACGAGCAGTACTTC.

The chain links TRBV20-1 to TRBJ2-5, with a weak D call TRBD2 (6 bases). Germline lookup yields CDR1 DFQATT and CDR2 SNEGSKA (reference sequence). The CDR3 is 11 amino acids. The V and J ends lost 7 bases and 9 bases respectively, with 15 bases between them. The CDR3 DNA follows: TGCAGTGGGGACTGGGGAAGGGCCCAGTACTTC. Its translation is CSGDWGRAQYF.

This clone has a single count. The V gene is TRBV25-1, the J gene TRBJ2-3; 9 bases line up with TRBD1. Per germline, CDR1 MGHDK and CDR2 SYGVNS. Trimming cost V 4 bases and J 4 bases; bases outside gene matches: 9. This CDR3 has 16 amino acids. This CDR3 is CASSALGQGSPDTQYF. For the CDR3, the DNA is TGTGCCAGCAGTGCCTTGGGACAGGGAAGCCCAGATACGCAGTATTTT.